The rows below give T cell receptor beta chains drawn from one sample of a study of blood T cell repertoires in COVID-19. TCRdb's table, derived via immunoSEQ multiplex PCR, lists solely in-frame clones and lacks some. The sample lists 350,000 to 400,000 clones, more than 75% occurring once. Sequencing was performed on PBMCs or T cells enriched from blood (not recorded which). The receptors were sampled from a woman younger than 30 who had recovered from COVID-19. Both conserved end residues are part of each CDR3. D genes are given only for firm matches. The size entry is marked missing in some rows and otherwise reads once, few, many or a size class.

length	size	V	D	J	CDR3	DNA
16	NA	TRBV7-2	TRBD2	TRBJ2-2	CASTRHGEGKTGELFF	TGTGCCAGCACTCGACATGGGGAGGGAAAGACCGGGGAGCTGTTTTTT
14	NA	TRBV27	TRBD1	TRBJ1-6	CASSSGQGDSPLHF	TGTGCCAGCAGTTCCGGACAGGGGGATTCACCCCTCCACTTT
14	NA	TRBV7-2	NA	TRBJ1-5	CASSLRSSHQPQHF	TGTGCCAGCAGCTTAAGGAGCTCCCATCAGCCCCAGCATTTT
13	NA	TRBV5-1	NA	TRBJ1-6	CASRAGFGSPLHF	TGCGCCAGCAGGGCAGGGTTCGGTTCACCCCTCCACTTT
14	NA	TRBV7-3	NA	TRBJ2-2	CASSITGGPGELFF	TGTGCCAGCAGCATTACAGGCGGCCCCGGGGAGCTGTTTTTT
16	NA	TRBV4-1	TRBD1	TRBJ1-2	CASSPQQGAPNYGYTF	TGCGCCAGCAGCCCTCAGCAGGGGGCCCCTAACTATGGCTACACCTTC
15	NA	TRBV7-2	NA	TRBJ1-5	CASSFSGQGGQPQHF	TGTGCCAGCAGCTTTTCGGGTCAGGGCGGTCAGCCCCAGCATTTT
14	NA	TRBV6-4	NA	TRBJ1-2	CASSDRTSTRGYTF	TGTGCCAGCAGTGACAGGACATCAACTCGGGGCTACACCTTC
13	NA	TRBV4-2	NA	TRBJ1-2	CASSRTGTYGYTF	TGTGCCAGCAGCCGAACAGGGACCTATGGCTACACCTTC
15	NA	TRBV9	NA	TRBJ2-7	CASSSRPAGAYEQYF	TGTGCCAGCAGCTCCAGACCGGCCGGGGCCTACGAGCAGTACTTC
14	NA	TRBV11-2	NA	TRBJ1-2	CASSLAGFNYGYTF	TGTGCCAGCAGCTTAGCAGGGTTTAACTATGGCTACACCTTC
13	once	TRBV11-2	NA	TRBJ2-1	CASRLRDYNEQFF	TGTGCCAGCCGCCTACGGGACTACAATGAGCAGTTCTTC
14	NA	TRBV6-5	TRBD1	TRBJ2-5	CASEGTGHQETQYF	TGTGCCAGCGAGGGGACAGGGCACCAAGAGACCCAGTACTTC
17	NA	TRBV4-2	TRBD1	TRBJ2-2	CASSKPQGAGGTGELFF	TGTGCCAGCAGCAAACCCCAGGGGGCAGGGGGCACCGGGGAGCTGTTTTTT
17	NA	TRBV5-4	NA	TRBJ1-4	CASSLGHRQGGAEKLFF	TGTGCCAGCAGCTTAGGTCACAGGCAAGGGGGAGCTGAAAAACTGTTTTTT
14	NA	TRBV5-1	TRBD1	TRBJ1-1	CASSLRTGNTEAFF	TGCGCCAGCAGCTTAAGGACAGGTAACACTGAAGCTTTCTTT
11	NA	TRBV30	NA	TRBJ1-1	CAWDGGTEAFF	TGTGCCTGGGACGGGGGAACTGAAGCTTTCTTT
11	once	TRBV11-1	NA	TRBJ1-1	CASSLSGPAFF	TGTGCCAGCAGCTTAAGCGGGCCAGCTTTCTTT
13	NA	TRBV7-2	NA	TRBJ1-2	CASSLGGQRGYTF	TGTGCCAGCAGCTTAGGTGGACAGCGGGGCTACACCTTC
18	NA	TRBV5-4	TRBD1	TRBJ2-6	CASSPPGQGAPGANVLTF	TGTGCCAGCAGCCCCCCGGGACAGGGAGCTCCTGGGGCCAACGTCCTGACTTTC
15	NA	TRBV3-1/TRBV3-2	NA	TRBJ1-2	CASSGRGGANYGYTF	TGTGCCAGCAGCGGACGCGGGGGCGCTAACTATGGCTACACCTTC
13	few	TRBV5-5	TRBD1	TRBJ2-3	CASSLGQGDTQYF	TGTGCCAGCAGCTTGGGACAGGGTGATACGCAGTATTTT
15	once	TRBV6-7	TRBD2	TRBJ2-3	CASSYLAGPTDTQYF	TGTGCCAGCAGTTACTTAGCGGGGCCTACAGATACGCAGTATTTT
13	NA	TRBV3-1/TRBV3-2	NA	TRBJ2-1	CASSRDLYNEQFF	TGTGCCAGCAGCCGGGACTTATACAATGAGCAGTTCTTC